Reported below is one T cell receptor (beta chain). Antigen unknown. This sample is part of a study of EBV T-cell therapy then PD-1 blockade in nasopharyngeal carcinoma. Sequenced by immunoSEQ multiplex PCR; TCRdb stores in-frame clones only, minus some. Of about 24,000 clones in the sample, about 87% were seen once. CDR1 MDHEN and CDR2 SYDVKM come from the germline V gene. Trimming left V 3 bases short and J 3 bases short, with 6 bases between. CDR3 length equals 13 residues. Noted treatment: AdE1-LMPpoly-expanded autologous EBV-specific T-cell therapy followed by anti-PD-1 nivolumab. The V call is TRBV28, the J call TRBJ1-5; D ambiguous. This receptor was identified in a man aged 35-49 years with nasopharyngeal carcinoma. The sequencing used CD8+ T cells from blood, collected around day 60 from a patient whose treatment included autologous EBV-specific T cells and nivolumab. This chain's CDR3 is CASSLNFNQPQHF. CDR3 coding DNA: TGTGCCAGCAGTTTGAATTTCAATCAGCCCCAGCATTTT.